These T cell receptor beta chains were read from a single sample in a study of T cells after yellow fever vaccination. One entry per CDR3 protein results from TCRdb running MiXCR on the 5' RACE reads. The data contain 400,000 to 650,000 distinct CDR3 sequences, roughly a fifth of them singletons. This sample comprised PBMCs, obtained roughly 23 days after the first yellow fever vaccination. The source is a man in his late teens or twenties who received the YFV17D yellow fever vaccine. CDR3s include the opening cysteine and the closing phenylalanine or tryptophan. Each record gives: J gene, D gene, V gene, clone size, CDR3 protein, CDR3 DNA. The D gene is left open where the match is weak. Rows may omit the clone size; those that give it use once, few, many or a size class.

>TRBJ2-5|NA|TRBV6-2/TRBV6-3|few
CASSYPERTQYF
TGTGCCAGCAGTTACCCTGAGCGGACCCAGTACTTC
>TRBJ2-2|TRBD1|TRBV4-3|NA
CASSQEGTGGTGELFF
TGCGCCAGCAGCCAAGAGGGGACAGGGGGCACCGGGGAGCTGTTTTTT
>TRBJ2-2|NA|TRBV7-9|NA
CASTLEGLGELFF
TGTGCCAGCACCCTGGAGGGGCTCGGGGAGCTGTTTTTT
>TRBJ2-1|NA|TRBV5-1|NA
CASSLIVRGSSNEQFF
TGCGCCAGCAGCTTGATCGTACGGGGGTCAAGCAATGAGCAGTTCTTC
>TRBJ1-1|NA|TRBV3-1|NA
CASSQSSNTEAFF
TGTGCCAGCAGCCAATCGTCGAACACTGAAGCTTTCTTT
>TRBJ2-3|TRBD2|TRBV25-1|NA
CASSETSGGDTQYF
TGTGCCAGCAGTGAAACTAGCGGGGGAGATACGCAGTATTTT
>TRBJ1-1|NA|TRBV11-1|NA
CASSLEGRTEAFF
TGTGCCAGCAGCTTAGAAGGGCGCACTGAAGCTTTCTTT
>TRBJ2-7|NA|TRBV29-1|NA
CSALGLLAYEQYF
TGCAGCGCTCTAGGACTGCTGGCCTACGAGCAGTACTTC
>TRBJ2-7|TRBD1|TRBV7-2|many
CASSLDRESDEQYF
TGTGCCAGCAGCTTGGACAGGGAGAGCGACGAGCAGTACTTC
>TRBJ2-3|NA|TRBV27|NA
CASSPYAKGLSTDTQYF
TGTGCCAGCAGCCCCTACGCTAAGGGGCTTAGCACAGATACGCAGTATTTT
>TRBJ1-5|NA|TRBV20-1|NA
CSAKQVYSNQPQHF
TGCAGTGCTAAACAGGTTTATAGCAATCAGCCCCAGCATTTT
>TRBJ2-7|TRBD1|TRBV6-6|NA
CSSSSSWTGITYEQYF
TGTTCCAGCAGTTCCTCCTGGACAGGGATAACTTACGAGCAGTACTTC
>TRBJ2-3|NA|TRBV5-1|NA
CASSPSGHTDTQYF
TGCGCCAGCAGCCCCAGCGGTCACACAGATACGCAGTATTTT
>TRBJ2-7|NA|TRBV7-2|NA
CASSFYQGPYEQYF
TGTGCCAGCAGCTTCTATCAGGGACCCTACGAGCAGTACTTC
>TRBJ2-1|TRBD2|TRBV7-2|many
CASSETSGGAREQFF
TGTGCCAGCAGTGAAACTAGCGGGGGGGCTCGTGAGCAGTTCTTC
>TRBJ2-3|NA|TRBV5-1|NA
CASSPWGTRSAGDTQYF
TGCGCCAGCAGCCCCTGGGGGACTCGCTCCGCGGGCGATACGCAGTATTTT
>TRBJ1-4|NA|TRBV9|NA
CASSQYGATNEKLFF
TGTGCCAGCAGCCAGTATGGAGCAACTAATGAAAAACTGTTTTTT
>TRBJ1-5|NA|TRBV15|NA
CATSAGGEAQPQHF
TGTGCCACCAGCGCCGGGGGGGAAGCTCAGCCCCAGCATTTT
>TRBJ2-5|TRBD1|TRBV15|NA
CATSSGTALQETQYF
TGTGCCACCAGCAGCGGGACAGCCCTCCAAGAGACCCAGTACTTC
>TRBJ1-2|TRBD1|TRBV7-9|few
CASSRTGGADGYTF
TGTGCCAGCAGTCGCACAGGGGGCGCCGATGGCTACACCTTC
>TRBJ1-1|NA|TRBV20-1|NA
CSARSGNTEAFF
TGCAGTGCTAGGTCGGGGAACACTGAAGCTTTCTTT
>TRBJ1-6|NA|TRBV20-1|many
CSARARDKSSYNSPLHF
TGCAGTGCTAGAGCCCGGGACAAGAGCTCCTATAATTCACCCCTCCACTTT
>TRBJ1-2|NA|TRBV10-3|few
CAISESSGPVYGYTF
TGTGCCATCAGTGAGTCCTCAGGGCCCGTCTATGGCTACACCTTC
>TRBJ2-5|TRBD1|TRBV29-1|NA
CSAAGQGWETQYF
TGCAGCGCGGCGGGACAGGGGTGGGAGACCCAGTACTTC
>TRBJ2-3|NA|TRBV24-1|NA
CATSDWREDTQYF
TGTGCCACCAGTGATTGGAGGGAAGATACGCAGTATTTT
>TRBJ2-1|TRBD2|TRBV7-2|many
CASSSGLGNEQFF
TGTGCCAGCAGCTCCGGACTAGGGAATGAGCAGTTCTTC
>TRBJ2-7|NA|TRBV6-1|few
CASTSLASYEQYF
TGTGCCAGCACCTCCCTAGCGTCCTACGAGCAGTACTTC
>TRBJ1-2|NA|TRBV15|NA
CATSRGYGYTF
TGTGCCACCAGCAGGGGGTATGGCTACACCTTC
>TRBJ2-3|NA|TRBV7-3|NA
CASSSQLGSTDTQYF
TGTGCCAGCAGCTCCCAGTTGGGAAGCACAGATACGCAGTATTTT
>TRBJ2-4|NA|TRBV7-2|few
CASSLLGAGKNIQYF
TGTGCCAGCAGCTTACTCGGGGCTGGGAAAAACATTCAGTACTTC
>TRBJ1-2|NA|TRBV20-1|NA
CSAREYGYTF
TGCAGTGCTAGGGAATATGGCTACACCTTC
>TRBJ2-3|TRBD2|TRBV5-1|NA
CASSYSPASGGADTQYF
TGCGCCAGTTCCTATTCCCCGGCTAGCGGGGGCGCAGATACGCAGTATTTT
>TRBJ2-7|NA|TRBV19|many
CASSIEGTYEQYF
TGTGCCAGTAGTATAGAGGGGACCTACGAGCAGTACTTC
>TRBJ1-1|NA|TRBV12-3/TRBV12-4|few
CASSSGSEAFF
TGTGCCAGCAGTTCTGGGTCGGAAGCTTTCTTT
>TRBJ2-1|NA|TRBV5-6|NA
CARSPGLGYNEQFF
TGTGCCAGGAGCCCCGGGCTAGGCTACAATGAGCAGTTCTTC
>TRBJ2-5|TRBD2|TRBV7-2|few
CASSLGISGGKETQYF
TGTGCCAGCAGCTTAGGGATTAGCGGGGGGAAAGAGACCCAGTACTTC
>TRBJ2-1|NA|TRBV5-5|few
CASSLYPEDYNEQFF
TGTGCCAGCAGCTTGTATCCGGAGGATTACAATGAGCAGTTCTTC
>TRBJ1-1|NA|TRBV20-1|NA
CSAIRVGNLYTEAFF
TGCAGTGCTATCCGGGTTGGGAACCTTTACACTGAAGCTTTCTTT
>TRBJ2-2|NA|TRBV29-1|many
CSVEDKGDTGELFF
TGCAGCGTTGAAGATAAAGGAGACACCGGGGAGCTGTTTTTT
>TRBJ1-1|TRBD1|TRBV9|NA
CASSVVQGSPYQAFF
TGTGCCAGCAGCGTAGTACAGGGGAGCCCCTACCAAGCTTTCTTT
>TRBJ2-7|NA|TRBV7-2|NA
CASSSVGLPYEQYF
TGTGCCAGCAGCTCTGTGGGGCTTCCCTACGAGCAGTACTTC
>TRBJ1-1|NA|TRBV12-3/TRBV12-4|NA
CASSSHFMNTEAFF
TGTGCCAGCAGTTCTCACTTTATGAACACTGAAGCTTTCTTT
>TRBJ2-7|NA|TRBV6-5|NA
CASSYSRDPPYEQYF
TGTGCCAGCAGTTACTCGAGGGACCCCCCCTACGAGCAGTACTTC
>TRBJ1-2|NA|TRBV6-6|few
CASSTGADYGYTF
TGTGCCAGCAGTACCGGGGCAGACTATGGCTACACCTTC